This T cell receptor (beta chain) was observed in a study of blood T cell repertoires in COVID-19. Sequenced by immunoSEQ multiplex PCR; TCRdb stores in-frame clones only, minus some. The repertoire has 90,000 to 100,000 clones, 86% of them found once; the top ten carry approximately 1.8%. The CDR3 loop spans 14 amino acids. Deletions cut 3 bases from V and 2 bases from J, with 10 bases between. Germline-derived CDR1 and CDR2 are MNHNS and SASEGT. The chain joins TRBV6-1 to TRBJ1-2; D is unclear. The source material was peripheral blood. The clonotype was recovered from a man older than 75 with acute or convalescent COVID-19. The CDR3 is CASSDIVENYGYTF. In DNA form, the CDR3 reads TGTGCCAGCAGTGATATTGTAGAAAACTATGGCTACACCTTC.